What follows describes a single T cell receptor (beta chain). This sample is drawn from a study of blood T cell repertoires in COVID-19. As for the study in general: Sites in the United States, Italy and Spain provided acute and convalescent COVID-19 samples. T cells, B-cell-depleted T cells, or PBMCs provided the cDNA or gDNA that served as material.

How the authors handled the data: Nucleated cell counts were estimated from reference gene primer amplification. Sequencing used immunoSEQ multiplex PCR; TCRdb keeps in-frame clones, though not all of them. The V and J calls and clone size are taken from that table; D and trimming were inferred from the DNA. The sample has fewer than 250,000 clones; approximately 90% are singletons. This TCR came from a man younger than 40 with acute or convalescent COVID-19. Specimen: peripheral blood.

The CDR3 loop reads CASSRGASGGLNEQFF. For the CDR3, the DNA is TGTGCCAGCAGCCGCGGCGCTAGCGGGGGGTTAAATGAGCAGTTCTTC. This rearrangement joins TRBV3-1 (or the pseudogene TRBV3-2) to TRBJ2-1; TRBD2 matches at 11 bases. The trim removed 4 bases at V and 7 bases at J, leaving 9 bases unmatched. The CDR3 extends over 16 amino acids. Germline V gene lookup returns CDR1 LGHDT and CDR2 YNNKEL (reference sequence).